The rows below give T cell receptor beta chains drawn from one sample of a study of beta chain features in type 1 diabetes. Data came from immunoSEQ multiplex PCR; TCRdb stores just in-frame clones and leaves some out. This table holds 450,000 to 600,000 clones, 30% found once. The specimen sequenced was naive CD4+ T cells from blood. These receptor sequences come from a man between 18 and 29 years old in good health. The CDR3 runs from the conserved cysteine through the conserved F or W. D genes are given only for firm matches. Expanded clones get a size class; other rows say once, few or many, or leave the size out.

d_call | clone_size | j_call | v_call | cdr3_nt | cdr3_aa
TRBD2 | NA | TRBJ2-1 | TRBV30 | TGTGCCTGGAGTGGCGGGGGCTACAATGAGCAGTTCTTC | CAWSGGGYNEQFF
TRBD2 | few | TRBJ2-1 | TRBV11-2 | TGTGCCAGCAGCCGGACTAGCGGGAGCTCCTACAATGAGCAGTTCTTC | CASSRTSGSSYNEQFF
TRBD2 | NA | TRBJ2-4 | TRBV30 | TGTGCCTGGAGTAACAGCGGGGCCGGCATTCAGTACTTC | CAWSNSGAGIQYF
NA | NA | TRBJ2-3 | TRBV18 | TGTGCCAGCTCACCACCCTGGGGCACAGATACGCAGTATTTT | CASSPPWGTDTQYF
NA | NA | TRBJ1-5 | TRBV30 | TGTGCCTGGAAAGCGGCAAATAGCAATCAGCCCCAGCATTTT | CAWKAANSNQPQHF
TRBD1 | NA | TRBJ2-3 | TRBV7-6 | TGTGCCAGCAGCCCCGACAGGGAGACGGCAGATACGCAGTATTTT | CASSPDRETADTQYF
NA | few | TRBJ1-2 | TRBV4-3 | TGCGCCAGCAGCCAAGAAATCTGGAGGACGGCAGGCTACACCTTC | CASSQEIWRTAGYTF
NA | few | TRBJ1-2 | TRBV30 | TGTGTTGTGGCACGCGATAGCTATGGCTACACCTTC | CVVARDSYGYTF
NA | NA | TRBJ1-3 | TRBV2 | TGTGCCAGCAGCAGGGAATCTGGAAACACCATATATTTT | CASSRESGNTIYF
NA | NA | TRBJ2-5 | TRBV5-4 | TGTGCCAGCAGCCAAGGAGGGGCCGAGACCCAGTACTTC | CASSQGGAETQYF
NA | NA | TRBJ2-1 | TRBV11-1 | TGTGCCAGCAGCTTACGGACCACCCTGGGCAATGAGCAGTTCTTC | CASSLRTTLGNEQFF
TRBD2 | few | TRBJ2-4 | TRBV2 | TGTGCCAGCAGTCCACCTGGGGAGGGGAACATTCAGTACTTC | CASSPPGEGNIQYF
NA | NA | TRBJ1-3 | TRBV9 | TGTGCCAGCAGCGTAGGCTCCAACACCATATATTTT | CASSVGSNTIYF
NA | NA | TRBJ2-1 | TRBV29-1 | TGCAGCGTTAAATACACCTCCTACAATGAGCAGTTCTTC | CSVKYTSYNEQFF
NA | NA | TRBJ2-2 | TRBV10-3 | TGTGCCATCAGTGAAGGGCGAAACACCGGGGAGCTGTTTTTT | CAISEGRNTGELFF
NA | NA | TRBJ2-6 | TRBV2 | TGTGCCAGCAGGATGGACTCTGGGGCCAACGTCCTGACTTTC | CASRMDSGANVLTF
TRBD2 | NA | TRBJ2-1 | TRBV7-9 | TGTGCCAGCACCCCACGGTTAGCGGGATTCAATGAGCAGTTCTTC | CASTPRLAGFNEQFF
NA | NA | TRBJ1-4 | TRBV30 | TGTGCCTGGAGTGAAGAGTTTAGACTGTTTTTT | CAWSEEFRLFF
NA | few | TRBJ2-1 | TRBV7-9 | TGTGCCAGCAGCCCCCAGCGGAAGAGCTCCTACAATGAGCAGTTCTTC | CASSPQRKSSYNEQFF
TRBD2 | NA | TRBJ2-4 | TRBV9 | TGTGCCAGCAGCACCGAACCAGGGACTAGCGGATCACTAGCCAAAAACATTCAGTACTTC | CASSTEPGTSGSLAKNIQYF
NA | NA | TRBJ2-3 | TRBV29-1 | TGCAGCGTTGCAGGGGGGGCAGATACGCAGTATTTT | CSVAGGADTQYF
NA | few | TRBJ2-2 | TRBV7-9 | TGTGCCAGCAGCTCACAGGTGAACACCGGGGAGCTGTTTTTT | CASSSQVNTGELFF
NA | few | TRBJ2-5 | TRBV7-2 | TGTGCCAGCAGCTTAGCGGAGACCCAGTACTTC | CASSLAETQYF
NA | NA | TRBJ1-2 | TRBV4-2 | TGTGCCAGCAGCCTCCCAGAGGACGGAAGTTTGTACACCTTC | CASSLPEDGSLYTF
NA | few | TRBJ2-3 | TRBV11-2 | TGTGCCAGCAGCTTCGGTGGAAGTGGTACGCAGTATTTT | CASSFGGSGTQYF
NA | NA | TRBJ2-1 | TRBV14 | TGTGCCAGCAGCCAAGCGAGCCGACTCAATGAGCAGTTCTTC | CASSQASRLNEQFF
TRBD1 | few | TRBJ2-1 | TRBV10-3 | TGTGCCATCAGTGGGGACAGCTTCAATGAGCAGTTCTTC | CAISGDSFNEQFF
NA | NA | TRBJ1-5 | TRBV6-4 | TGTGCCAGCAGTGACGGGGTTAGTCAGCCCCAGCATTTT | CASSDGVSQPQHF
TRBD2 | NA | TRBJ2-1 | TRBV7-9 | TGTGCCAGCAGCGGGACTAGCGGGAACTACAATGAGCAGTTCTTC | CASSGTSGNYNEQFF
NA | NA | TRBJ1-1 | TRBV6-5 | TGTGCCAGCAGTTACTCAGAAGGGGACCCTGAAGCTTTCTTT | CASSYSEGDPEAFF
TRBD2 | NA | TRBJ2-1 | TRBV7-9 | TGTGCCAGCAGTACGGTGGCTAGCGGGAGGTCGGGGAATGAGCAGTTCTTC | CASSTVASGRSGNEQFF
NA | NA | TRBJ2-7 | TRBV15 | TGTGCCACCAGCAGAGATGAAGACGAGCAGTACTTC | CATSRDEDEQYF
TRBD2 | NA | TRBJ2-7 | TRBV30 | TGTGCCTGGAGTGGCCTAGCGGTTAACTACGAGCAGTACTTC | CAWSGLAVNYEQYF
TRBD1 | NA | TRBJ2-1 | TRBV7-9 | TGTGCCAGCAGCAAGGGACAGGGACGGAACAATGAGCAGTTCTTC | CASSKGQGRNNEQFF
TRBD2 | NA | TRBJ2-3 | TRBV7-2 | TGTGCCAGCAACCCAGATTGGAGCGGGAGTTCGGATACGCAGTATTTT | CASNPDWSGSSDTQYF
TRBD2 | NA | TRBJ2-7 | TRBV29-1 | TGCAGCTATATAGCGGGAGATGACGAGCAGTACTTC | CSYIAGDDEQYF
TRBD2 | NA | TRBJ2-3 | TRBV5-4 | TGTGCCAGCAGCTCTCTAGCGGGAAGTGACACAGATACGCAGTATTTT | CASSSLAGSDTDTQYF
NA | NA | TRBJ2-7 | TRBV28 | TGTGCCAGCAGTTTATCTTCAGGGTTCTACGAGCAGTACTTC | CASSLSSGFYEQYF
NA | NA | TRBJ2-7 | TRBV7-9 | TGTGCCAGCAGCTTCCGGGGGCTTGGCGAGCAGTACTTC | CASSFRGLGEQYF
NA | NA | TRBJ2-7 | TRBV29-1 | TGCAGCGCAGAGGCCCAGGCTGGATACGAGCAGTACTTC | CSAEAQAGYEQYF
NA | few | TRBJ2-7 | TRBV15 | TGTGCCACCAGCAGAGATCGGGGCGGCGAGCAGTACTTC | CATSRDRGGEQYF
NA | NA | TRBJ2-6 | TRBV6-6 | TGTGCCAGCAGTGACGCTGGGGCCAACGTCCTGACTTTC | CASSDAGANVLTF
TRBD2 | NA | TRBJ2-1 | TRBV2 | TGTGCCAGCGCGGCGGGGGGCGCCGACAATGAGCAGTTCTTC | CASAAGGADNEQFF
NA | NA | TRBJ2-5 | TRBV7-2 | TGTGCCAGCAGCGGCAGGGTGCAAGAGACCCAGTACTTC | CASSGRVQETQYF
NA | few | TRBJ1-3 | TRBV4-2 | TGTGCCAGCAGCCAAGCCTTGGACAGACTTGGAAACACCATATATTTT | CASSQALDRLGNTIYF
NA | few | TRBJ1-5 | TRBV30 | TGTGCCTGGAGTGTACAAATCAAGGGACAGCCCCAGCATTTT | CAWSVQIKGQPQHF
TRBD2 | NA | TRBJ2-1 | TRBV2 | TGTGCCAGCAGTTTACTAGCGGGAGCCTTCGAGCAGTTCTTC | CASSLLAGAFEQFF